A single T cell receptor beta chain is shown here with its context. The antigen remains undetermined. The 5'RACE template-switching step produced TCR cDNA and added a universal primer site and UMIs. TCRdb itself ran the 5' RACE reads through MiXCR, one entry per CDR3 protein. Of around 160,000 distinct CDR3 sequences in the sample, more than 5.5% were seen once. Germline assignment: CDR1 SGHTA and CDR2 FQGTGA. CDR3 length equals 13 residues. V lost 5 bases to trimming and J lost 6 bases, with 10 bases between them. This sample was taken from a study of T cells after yellow fever vaccination. For the study at large: Fractions of limited cellularity were prepared by means of SMART-Seq v4 Ultra Low Input. Whole-study results and caveats: CD4 and CD8 compartments shared a small share of clonotypes, likely from convergent recombination. Booster sampling recovered most clones from primary vaccination (under 97% CD4, around 88% CD8).

The input for sequencing was CD4+ T cells sorted from PBMCs, taken about 5 days after the first yellow fever vaccination. This clonotype originated in a man between 18 and 29 years old who received the YFV17D yellow fever vaccine. This rearrangement joins TRBV7-3 to TRBJ2-2; D not resolved. The CDR3 nucleotides are TGTGCCAGCAGCGCAGCTAGGCCCGGGGAGCTGTTTTTT. Translated, it gives CASSAARPGELFF. Full variable domain (rest looked up from reference TRBV7-3 and TRBJ2-2): GAGVSQTPSNKVTEKGKYVELRCDPISGHTALYWYRQSLGQGPEFLIYFQGTGAADDSGLPNDRFFAVRPEGSVSTLKIQRTERGDSAVYLCASSAARPGELFFGEGSRLTVL.